A selection of T cell receptor beta chains follows, all from one sample in a study of Ad26.COV2.S vaccination and SARS-CoV-2 variants. Assay: immunoSEQ multiplex PCR; the TCRdb copy retains only in-frame clones and omits some. The sample lists about 380,000 clones, approximately 83% occurring once. Sequencing used peripheral blood, obtained in a trial of Ad26.COV2.S vaccine versus placebo. Source of these receptors: a person between 18 and 60 years old who received the Ad26.COV2.S COVID-19 vaccine or a placebo. Both conserved end residues are part of each CDR3. D genes are given only for firm matches. The size field is filled for only some rows; it gives once, few, many or a size class.

j_call clone_size v_call d_call cdr3_nt cdr3_aa
TRBJ1-2 - TRBV10-3 - TGTGCCATGGCTCCGTCTGAAACCCCCCCTACCTTC CAMAPSETPPTF
TRBJ2-5 few TRBV6-1 TRBD2 TGTGCCAGCAGTGAACTAGCGGGGGGCCAAGAGACCCAGTACTTC CASSELAGGQETQYF
TRBJ2-3 - TRBV11-3 TRBD2 TGTGCCAGCAGCTTCTCCTCGACTAGCGGGAGCACAGATACGCAGTATTTT CASSFSSTSGSTDTQYF
TRBJ2-7 once TRBV12-3/TRBV12-4 - TGTGCCAGCACCCCAGGGCACCCCTACGAGCAGTACTTC CASTPGHPYEQYF
TRBJ1-4 - TRBV11-2 - TGTGCCAGCAGCACCCAAAGAACTAATGAAAAACTGTTTTTT CASSTQRTNEKLFF
TRBJ2-5 - TRBV19 TRBD2 TGTGCCAGTAGTTCGCCGGGACTAGCGGGAGGAGGGGAGACCCAGTACTTC CASSSPGLAGGGETQYF
TRBJ2-5 once TRBV18 - TGTGCCAGCTCACCAAGCCAGGGGTCTGAGGAGACCCAGTACTTC CASSPSQGSEETQYF
TRBJ1-2 - TRBV18 - TGTGCCAGCACCCCGTCCCGAGCCTATGGCTACACCTTC CASTPSRAYGYTF
TRBJ1-6 - TRBV6-6 - TGTGCCAGCAGGGGTCGGGGTGGAGGGAATTCACCCCTCCACTTT CASRGRGGGNSPLHF
TRBJ1-1 few TRBV15 - TGTGCCACCAGCAGAGTAGGGGCACGCACTGAAGCTTTCTTT CATSRVGARTEAFF
TRBJ2-5 - TRBV7-6 TRBD2 TGTGCCAGCAGCTTACTAGCGGGGGGTCTGTACCAAGAGACCCAGTACTTC CASSLLAGGLYQETQYF